Sequencing of this T cell receptor beta chain was carried out in a study of OX40 agonist ivuxolimab in advanced cancers. Across the whole study: Every 2 weeks, ivuxolimab was infused into the patients intravenously at between 0.01 and 10 mg/kg. Dose-escalation cases comprised hepatocellular carcinoma, melanoma, renal cell or head and neck cancer. Partial responses were achieved by three patients: one hepatocellular carcinoma, two cutaneous melanoma.

Baseline, cycle 4 day 1, and cycle 7 day 1 were the blood sampling points. V was clipped by 0 bases and J by 7 bases, with 17 bases between them. The CDR3 runs 16 residues. The germline gives CDR1 SGHKS, CDR2 YYEKEE (reference sequence). The data were produced by immunoSEQ multiplex PCR, yet TCRdb's version contains in-frame clones alone and is incomplete. The sample shows tens of thousands of clones, 70% to 90% of them seen only once. This specimen was CD4+ or CD8+ T cells sorted from blood, taken in a trial of the OX40 agonist ivuxolimab. This chain links TRBV5-5 with TRBJ2-1; D is undetermined. The origin of this receptor is an adult with an advanced solid tumor such as melanoma, head and neck, liver or kidney cancer. The CDR3 region has the DNA TGTGCCAGCAGCTTGGCCGCACATCCAATAGGGAATGAGCAGTTCTTC. It codes for CASSLAAHPIGNEQFF.